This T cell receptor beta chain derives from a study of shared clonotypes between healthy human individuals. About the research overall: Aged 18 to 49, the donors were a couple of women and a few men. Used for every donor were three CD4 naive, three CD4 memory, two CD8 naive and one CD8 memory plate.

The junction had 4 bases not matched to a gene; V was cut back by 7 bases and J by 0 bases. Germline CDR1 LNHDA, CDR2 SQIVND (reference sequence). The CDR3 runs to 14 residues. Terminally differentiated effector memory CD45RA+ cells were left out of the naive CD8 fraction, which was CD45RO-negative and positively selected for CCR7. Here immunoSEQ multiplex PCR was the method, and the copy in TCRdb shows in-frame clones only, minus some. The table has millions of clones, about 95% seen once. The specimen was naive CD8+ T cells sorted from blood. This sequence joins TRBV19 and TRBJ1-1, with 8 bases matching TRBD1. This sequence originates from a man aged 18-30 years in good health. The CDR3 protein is CASNPTGVNTEAFF. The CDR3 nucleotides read TGTGCCAGTAACCCGACAGGGGTGAACACTGAAGCTTTCTTT.